The 18 T cell receptor beta chains below were found in one sample sequenced in a study of blood T cell repertoires in COVID-19. TCRdb keeps only in-frame clones here, not all; method: immunoSEQ multiplex PCR. The table has 190,000 or so clones, around nine tenths seen once. The sample consisted of peripheral blood. The source of these receptors is a middle-aged man with active or convalescent COVID-19.

This rearrangement joins TRBV10-1 to TRBJ1-1; D unresolved. Germline CDR1 and CDR2: WNHNN and SYGVQD (reference sequence). The V end was cut by 3 bases, the J end by 4 bases, with 9 bases between. This CDR3 is built from 13 residues. The CDR3 region has the DNA TGCGCCAGCAGTGACCCCGGCGGCACTGAAGCTTTCTTT. As protein: CASSDPGGTEAFF.

The rearrangement joins TRBV28 to TRBJ1-5; a possible D gene is TRBD1 (6 bases). Trimming cost V 3 bases and J 5 bases, with 17 bases left between them. The CDR3 has 16 amino acids. Germline V gene lookup returns CDR1 MDHEN and CDR2 SYDVKM. For the CDR3, the DNA is TGTGCCAGCAGTTTGGCTTCAGGACAGAGTTATCAGCCCCAGCATTTT. Its protein product is CASSLASGQSYQPQHF.

The chain links TRBV7-8 to TRBJ2-3; TRBD2 matches 7 bases. Germline loops: CDR1 SGHVS, CDR2 FQNEAQ. The V gene end was trimmed by 5 bases and the J gene end by 0 bases; junction bases not matched to a gene: 5. CDR3 size: 15 residues. The CDR3 protein is CASSQSGGSTDTQYF. DNA for the CDR3: TGTGCCAGCAGCCAATCGGGAGGTAGCACAGATACGCAGTATTTT. Together with reference TRBV7-8 and TRBJ2-3, the CDR3 gives the full variable domain: GAGVSQSPRYKVAKRGQDVALRCDPISGHVSLFWYQQALGQGPEFLTYFQNEAQLDKSGLPSDRFFAERPEGSVSTLKIQRTQQEDSAVYLCASSQSGGSTDTQYFGPGTRLTVL.

This clone was seen a handful of times. The rearrangement links TRBV5-4 to TRBJ2-2; D uncertain. The CDR3 runs 13 residues. Germline assignment: CDR1 SGHNT and CDR2 YYREEE (reference sequence). Between the trimmed V and J ends, which lost 7 bases and 1 base, there was a span of 8 bases. The CDR3 DNA is TGTGCCAGCGGCCAGGTGAACACCGGGGAGCTGTTTTTT. Protein sequence: CASGQVNTGELFF.

J is TRBJ2-1 and V is TRBV29-1; the D gene is possibly TRBD1 (6 bases). CDR3 size: 12 residues. Per germline, CDR1 SQVTM and CDR2 ANQGSEA. V was cut by 4 bases and J by 6 bases, with 10 bases left in between. The CDR3 DNA sequence: TGCAGCGTTGTGGGGGACACCAATGAGCAGTTCTTC. It yields the protein CSVVGDTNEQFF.

The chain links TRBV30 to TRBJ1-3, with 11 nucleotides matching TRBD1. V lost 7 bases, J lost 4 bases, and 12 bases stayed unmatched. Germline lookup yields CDR1 GTSNPN and CDR2 SVGIG (reference sequence). The CDR3 length is 16 residues. The CDR3 loop reads CASRPRDRGAGNTIYF. The CDR3 DNA sequence: TGTGCCTCTAGGCCCCGGGACAGGGGGGCCGGAAACACCATATATTTT.

The V and J genes are TRBV7-8 and TRBJ2-3; D is unclear. CDR1 and CDR2 (germline): SGHVS, FQNEAQ. The CDR3 has 15 residues. The ends were cut back, 5 bases at V and 1 base at J, with 13 bases in the middle. CDR3: CASSPSSMGTDTQYF. The CDR3 region has the DNA TGTGCCAGCAGCCCCTCGTCTATGGGCACAGATACGCAGTATTTT.

V gene TRBV28 combines with J gene TRBJ1-5, with 7 positions matching TRBD1. Germline V gene data show CDR1 as MDHEN and CDR2 as SYDVKM. The CDR3 runs 15 residues. Trimming at V came to 6 bases and at J to 4 bases, leaving 9 bases not matched to a gene. DNA of the CDR3: TGTGCCAGCAGAACCGGGACAGAAAAAAATCAGCCCCAGCATTTT. This codes for CASRTGTEKNQPQHF.

The rearrangement links TRBV5-5 to TRBJ2-7, with 10 bases matching TRBD2. The germline CDR1 and CDR2 sequences are SGHKS and YYEKEE (reference sequence). The J segment lost 2 bases and the V segment lost 4 bases, leaving 6 bases of the junction unmatched. CDR3 length: 15 amino acids. The DNA of the CDR3 is TGTGCCAGCAGCCTCAGCGGGGGGGCACCCTACGAGCAGTACTTC. This gives the protein CASSLSGGAPYEQYF.

CDR3 region: CASSFGQGGQPQHF. CDR3 nucleotides: TGTGCCAGCAGCTTCGGACAGGGTGGCCAGCCCCAGCATTTT. The gene calls are TRBV7-9 and TRBJ1-5; TRBD1 agrees at 8 bases. The V and J ends lost 3 bases and 7 bases, in that order; junction bases with no gene match: 5. The CDR3 consists of 14 residues. The germline V gene has CDR1 SEHNR and CDR2 FQNEAQ (reference sequence). The whole variable domain, remainder taken from reference TRBV7-9 and TRBJ1-5, is DTGVSQNPRHKITKRGQNVTFRCDPISEHNRLYWYRQTLGQGPEFLTYFQNEAQLEKSRLLSDRFSAERPKGSFSTLEIQRTEQGDSAMYLCASSFGQGGQPQHFGDGTRLSIL.

The chain carries TRBV5-4 and TRBJ2-3, with a weak D call TRBD2 (7 bases). This CDR3 region has 17 residues. V was shortened by 0 bases and J by 3 bases, with 17 bases between the two germline ends. Germline-derived CDR1 and CDR2 are SGHNT and YYREEE (reference sequence). CDR3 in DNA: TGTGCCAGCAGCTTGGCCTTAGGGGGGGGAGGGACAGATACGCAGTATTTT. Encoded protein: CASSLALGGGGTDTQYF.

The genes are TRBV4-1 and TRBJ1-1; D ambiguous. The V end lost 1 base, the J end lost 0 bases, and 9 bases lay between the germline ends. CDR1 is MGHRA and CDR2 is YSYEKL in the germline V gene. This CDR3 is 15 amino acids long. CDR3 DNA sequence: TGCGCCAGCAGCCAAGGTGAGATAGTGAACACTGAAGCTTTCTTT. This translates into CASSQGEIVNTEAFF.

The chain has TRBV5-6 and TRBJ2-1; 8 bases fit TRBD2. The CDR3 length is 16 residues. The germline CDR1 and CDR2 sequences are SGHDT and YYEEEE. Trimming took 4 bases from V and 0 from J; bases not matched to a gene: 6. CDR3 bases: TGTGCCAGCAGCGATTATGGGACTAGCTCCTACAATGAGCAGTTCTTC. Translating it yields CASSDYGTSSYNEQFF.

V is TRBV9 and J is TRBJ1-2; the match to TRBD1 covers 9 bases. V shed 3 bases and J 4 bases; nucleotides not matched to a gene: 4. Looked up from germline, CDR1 is SGDLS and CDR2 is YYNGEE. This CDR3 is 14 amino acids long. CDR3 amino acids: CASSAGTGTYGYTF. DNA for the CDR3: TGTGCCAGCAGCGCCGGGACAGGGACCTATGGCTACACCTTC.

The chain recombines TRBV4-1 with TRBJ2-5; 10 nucleotides align to TRBD1. The V gene end was trimmed by 4 bases and the J gene end by 5 bases; junction bases not matched to a gene: 7. CDR1 MGHRA and CDR2 YSYEKL come from the germline V gene. The CDR3 is 15 residues long. CDR3 region: CASSLEWTGGETQYF. CDR3 sequence (DNA): TGCGCCAGCAGCCTAGAGTGGACAGGGGGGGAGACCCAGTACTTC.

This chain connects TRBV19 to TRBJ1-1; 7 bases fit TRBD1. The CDR3 has 16 amino acids. With 6 bases clipped from V and 1 base from J, the junction kept 11 bases outside the gene matches. Germline assignment: CDR1 LNHDA and CDR2 SQIVND (reference sequence). The CDR3 DNA reads as TGTGCCAGTAGCAGGACAGGCCTGGGGAAGAACACTGAAGCTTTCTTT. Translated, it gives CASSRTGLGKNTEAFF. The complete variable domain, with remaining parts taken from reference TRBV19 and TRBJ1-1, reads DGGITQSPKYLFRKEGQNVTLSCEQNLNHDAMYWYRQDPGQGLRLIYYSQIVNDFQKGDIAEGYSVSREKKESFPLTVTSAQKNPTAFYLCASSRTGLGKNTEAFFGQGTRLTVV.

The CDR3 loop reads CASSPGNRANEKLFF. As DNA, the CDR3 is TGTGCCAGCAGCCCGGGGAACAGAGCCAATGAAAAACTGTTTTTT. The gene calls are TRBV7-2 and TRBJ1-4; unclear D gene. Germline values: CDR1 SGHTA, CDR2 FQGNSA. The CDR3 loop spans 15 amino acids. Trimming removed 5 bases from V and 5 bases from J, with 15 bases in between.

The chain links TRBV11-2 to TRBJ2-7; possibly TRBD2 for D (5 bases). CDR3 length: 16 amino acids. Germline CDR1 reads SGHAT; CDR2 reads FQNNGV. Trimming left V 5 bases short and J 1 base short, with 18 bases between. The CDR3 spells CASSPMAGSGSYEQYF. The CDR3 nucleotides read TGTGCCAGCAGCCCAATGGCGGGCTCGGGGTCCTACGAGCAGTACTTC.